The clone carrying this T cell receptor beta chain was counted a few times. The sample originates from a study of blood T cell repertoires in COVID-19. Turning to the study itself: PBMCs, B-cell-depleted T cells, or T cells provided the cDNA or gDNA that made up the material.

Methods used by the authors: Reference gene primer amplification gave nucleated cell count estimates. Clones were read by immunoSEQ multiplex PCR, and TCRdb kept only the in-frame ones, dropping some. The D gene and trimming were derived from the DNA, and the V and J assignments and clone size from that table. The sample contains around 130,000 clones, around 81% of which appear only once. The material sequenced was peripheral blood. The receptor was isolated from a human donor in a cohort sampled during active COVID-19.

The CDR3 region is CSAPGEYEQYF. Written as DNA, the CDR3 is TGCAGTGCTCCGGGGGAGTACGAGCAGTACTTC. This sequence joins TRBV20-1 and TRBJ2-7; possible D gene TRBD2, 6 bases. Between the trimmed V and J ends, which lost 5 bases and 4 bases, there was a span of 9 bases. This CDR3 contains 11 residues. From germline, CDR1 is DFQATT and CDR2 SNEGSKA (reference sequence).